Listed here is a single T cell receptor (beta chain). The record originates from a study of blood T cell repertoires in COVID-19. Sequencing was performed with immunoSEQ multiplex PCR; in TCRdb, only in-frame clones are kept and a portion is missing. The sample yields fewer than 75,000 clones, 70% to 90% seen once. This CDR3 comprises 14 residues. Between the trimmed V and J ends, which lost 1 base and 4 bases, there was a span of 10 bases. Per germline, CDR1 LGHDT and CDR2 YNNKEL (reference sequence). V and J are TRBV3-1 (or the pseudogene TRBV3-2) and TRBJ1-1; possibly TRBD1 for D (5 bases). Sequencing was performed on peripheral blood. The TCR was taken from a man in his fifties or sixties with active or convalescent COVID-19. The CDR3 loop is CASSQGWGGTEAFF. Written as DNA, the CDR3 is TGTGCCAGCAGCCAAGGGTGGGGGGGCACTGAAGCTTTCTTT.